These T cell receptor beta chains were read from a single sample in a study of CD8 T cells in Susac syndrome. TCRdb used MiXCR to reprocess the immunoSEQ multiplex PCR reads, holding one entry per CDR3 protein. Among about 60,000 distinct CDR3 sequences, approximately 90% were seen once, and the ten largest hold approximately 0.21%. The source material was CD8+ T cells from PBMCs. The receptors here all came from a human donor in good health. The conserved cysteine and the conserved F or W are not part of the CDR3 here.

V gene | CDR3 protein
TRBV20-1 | SARDFGGPFGEQF
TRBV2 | ASPEDGGNTEAF
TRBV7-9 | ASSPSYRGLYEQY
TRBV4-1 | ASSQAPSGNEQF
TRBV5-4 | ASSFGVGMSYEQY
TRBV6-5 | ASSYSDPSYEQY
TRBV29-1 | SVEDRETEAF
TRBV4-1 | ASSPWTGGIAGTDTQY
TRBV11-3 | ASSPRAPSVSEQF
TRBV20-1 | SARSTRGGITDTQY
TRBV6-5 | ASSYRAGGPNEQF
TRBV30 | ATPVLGGNTEAF
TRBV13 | ASSPGLADSYEQY
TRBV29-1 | SAIRDSDYEQY
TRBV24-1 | ATSDSGATGELF
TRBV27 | ASSPRQGEDEQY
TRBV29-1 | SVVSEYEQY
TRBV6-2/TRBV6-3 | ASSYPGLPRNYGYT
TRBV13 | ASSLEGWYGYT
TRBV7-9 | ASSLGGSNTEAF
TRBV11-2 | ASSTAGASQF
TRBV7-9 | ASSLALGGSPLH
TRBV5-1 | ASSSRGGNTEAF
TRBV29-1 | SVVPTGGETQY
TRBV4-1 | ASSQDRGQETQY
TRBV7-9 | ASSERTGSNSPLH
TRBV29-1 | SVEWRQGGEQY
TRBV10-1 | ASNGGFGSPLH